The next 23 T cell receptor beta chains were all read from a single sample in a study of shared clonotypes between healthy human individuals. Using immunoSEQ multiplex PCR, the repertoire was profiled, and TCRdb retains in-frame clones only, with some absent. The sample holds about 1.1 million clones; 60% to 80% are singletons and the top ten take 0.85% to 1%. Specimen: memory CD4+ T cells from PBMCs. Subset: CD45RA-negative fraction. Receptor source: a man aged 18 to 30 in good health. Some clones in this sample may be carry-over from other donors' samples.

V gene TRBV18 combines with J gene TRBJ2-7; D is ambiguous. Between the trimmed V and J ends, which lost 6 bases and 6 bases, there was a span of 12 bases. The CDR3 spans 12 residues. Germline V lookup: CDR1 KGHSH, CDR2 LQKENI. CDR3 protein: CASSPSVVEQYF. The CDR3, as DNA: TGTGCCAGCTCCCCCTCCGTTGTCGAGCAGTACTTC. Together with reference TRBV18 and TRBJ2-7, the CDR3 gives the full variable domain: NAGVMQNPRHLVRRRGQEARLRCSPMKGHSHVYWYRQLPEEGLKFMVYLQKENIIDESGMPKERFSAEFPKEGPSILRIQQVVRGDSAAYFCASSPSVVEQYFGPGTRLTVT.

V gene TRBV28 combines with J gene TRBJ1-2, with unresolved D. Germline CDR1 is MDHEN and CDR2 is SYDVKM. V was shortened by 5 bases and J by 5 bases, with 9 bases between the two germline ends. There are 12 residues in the CDR3. This CDR3 is CASSPSGYGYTF. The CDR3 DNA reads as TGTGCCAGCAGTCCCTCCGGTTATGGCTACACCTTC.

The chain joins TRBV5-1 to TRBJ2-5; D uncertain. This CDR3 region has 11 residues. CDR1 is SGHRS and CDR2 is YFSETQ in the germline V gene. Trimming took 7 bases from V and 5 from J, leaving 9 bases between them. The CDR3 reads CASAGPETQYF. The CDR3 DNA follows: TGCGCCAGCGCCGGGCCGGAGACCCAGTACTTC.

For this clone: Other DNA sequences in this specimen translate into the identical CDR3. The V gene is TRBV5-4, the J gene TRBJ2-3; D uncertain. This CDR3 is 13 amino acids long. Between the trimmed V and J ends, which lost 4 bases and 1 base, there was a span of 7 bases. CDR1 is SGHNT and CDR2 is YYREEE in the germline V gene (reference sequence). The CDR3 bases are TGTGCCAGCAGCCCTGGGGGCACAGATACGCAGTATTTT. Encoded protein: CASSPGGTDTQYF.

This rearrangement joins TRBV5-1 to TRBJ2-2, with 9 bases lining up with TRBD1. After removal of 4 bases from V and 2 bases from J, the junction contained 6 bases not matched to a gene. CDR3 length equals 16 residues. Germline lookup yields CDR1 SGHRS and CDR2 YFSETQ. In DNA form, the CDR3 reads TGCGCCAGCAGCCCAGACAGGGGGTTCAACACCGGGGAGCTGTTTTTT. This sequence encodes CASSPDRGFNTGELFF. Filled out from reference TRBV5-1 and TRBJ2-2, the complete variable domain reads KAGVTQTPRYLIKTRGQQVTLSCSPISGHRSVSWYQQTPGQGLQFLFEYFSETQRNKGNFPGRFSGRQFSNSRSEMNVSTLELGDSALYLCASSPDRGFNTGELFFGEGSRLTVL.

The genes are TRBV19 and TRBJ1-5; D gene uncertain. The CDR3 runs 16 residues. The V gene's germline CDR1 is LNHDA and CDR2 SQIVND (reference sequence). The V gene lost 3 bases and the J gene lost 0 bases, with 12 bases spanning the gap. For the CDR3, the DNA is TGTGCCAGTAGTATGGGAACCGGGTATAGCAATCAGCCCCAGCATTTT. Translation gives CASSMGTGYSNQPQHF.

The chain carries TRBV5-1 and TRBJ2-5, with 9 bases fitting TRBD2. The ends lost 4 bases at V and 7 bases at J; junction bases unmatched: 14. CDR1 and CDR2 from the germline V gene are SGHRS and YFSETQ. The CDR3 length is 16 residues. The CDR3 region has the DNA TGCGCCAGCAGCGCGACTAGCGGCCTCGAACGGGGGACCCAGTACTTC. Its translation is CASSATSGLERGTQYF.

In its sample, this clone was seen once. V usage is TRBV2 and J usage is TRBJ2-1, with 11 bases aligning to TRBD2. J was trimmed by 3 bases and V by 5 bases; bases with no gene match: 3. The CDR3 totals 15 residues. Germline lookup yields CDR1 SNHLY and CDR2 FYNNEI. For the CDR3, the DNA is TGTGCCAGCAGTTCGACTAGCGGGATCTACAATGAGCAGTTCTTC. Its protein is CASSSTSGIYNEQFF.

This clone was recorded once. The V gene is TRBV28, the J gene TRBJ1-6; D gene unclear. The V and J ends lost 3 bases and 14 bases respectively, with 11 bases between them. The CDR3 is 12 residues long. Germline assignment: CDR1 MDHEN and CDR2 SYDVKM. Here the CDR3 reads CASSLVIGTLHF. The CDR3 DNA reads TGTGCCAGCAGTTTGGTCATAGGCACCCTCCACTTT. The full variable domain, its missing parts supplied by reference TRBV28 and TRBJ1-6, is DVKVTQSSRYLVKRTGEKVFLECVQDMDHENMFWYRQDPGLGLRLIYFSYDVKMKEKGDIPEGYSVSREKKERFSLILESASTNQTSMYLCASSLVIGTLHFGNGTRLTVT.

The chain recombines TRBV7-2 with TRBJ2-7; the D gene could be TRBD1 or TRBD2 (5 bases each). The V gene lost 0 bases and the J gene lost 0 bases, with 9 bases spanning the gap. Germline-derived CDR1 and CDR2 are SGHTA and FQGNSA. This CDR3 has 15 residues. DNA for the CDR3: TGTGCCAGCAGCTTAGCGGGGACCACCTCCTACGAGCAGTACTTC. Translated, it gives CASSLAGTTSYEQYF. Complete variable domain (other parts from reference TRBV7-2 and TRBJ2-7): GAGVSQSPSNKVTEKGKDVELRCDPISGHTALYWYRQSLGQGLEFLIYFQGNSAPDKSGLPSDRFSAERTGGSVSTLTIQRTQQEDSAVYLCASSLAGTTSYEQYFGPGTRLTVT.

The rearrangement joins TRBV7-9 to TRBJ1-1, with D unresolved. The CDR3 extends over 15 amino acids. Trimming cost V 1 base and J 2 bases, with 11 bases left between them. The V gene's germline CDR1 is SEHNR and CDR2 FQNEAQ (reference sequence). CDR3 residues: CASSLGQNLNTEAFF. The DNA of the CDR3 is TGTGCCAGCAGCTTAGGTCAGAACCTTAACACTGAAGCTTTCTTT.

CDR3 in DNA: TGTGCCAGCAGCCCCAGGGGAAGCCACGAGCAGTACTTC. It translates to CASSPRGSHEQYF. The rearrangement links TRBV4-2 to TRBJ2-7; D is possibly TRBD1 (6 bases). The length of the CDR3 is 13 residues. Germline V lookup: CDR1 LGHNA, CDR2 YNFKEQ. The ends were cut back, 4 bases at V and 5 bases at J, with 12 bases in the middle.

The V gene is TRBV5-1, the J gene TRBJ2-1; no clear D. Germline lookup yields CDR1 SGHRS and CDR2 YFSETQ. The V end lost 0 bases, the J end lost 5 bases, and 9 bases lay between the germline ends. The CDR3 has 14 amino acids. The CDR3 nucleotides read TGCGCCAGCAGCTTGGTGACTCCCAACAATGAGCAGTTCTTC. Its translation: CASSLVTPNNEQFF. Full variable domain (outside the CDR3, taken from reference TRBV5-1 and TRBJ2-1): KAGVTQTPRYLIKTRGQQVTLSCSPISGHRSVSWYQQTPGQGLQFLFEYFSETQRNKGNFPGRFSGRQFSNSRSEMNVSTLELGDSALYLCASSLVTPNNEQFFGPGTRLTVL.

V gene TRBV7-2 combines with J gene TRBJ2-1; 11 nucleotides align to TRBD2. Per germline, CDR1 SGHTA and CDR2 FQGNSA. Trimming at V came to 1 base and at J to 3 bases, leaving 2 bases not matched to a gene. CDR3 length: 16 amino acids. The CDR3 loop reads CASSLGLAGGYNEQFF. CDR3 nucleotide sequence: TGTGCCAGCAGCTTAGGTCTAGCGGGAGGCTACAATGAGCAGTTCTTC.

This clone has more than one count but fewer than ten. The chain has TRBV7-3 and TRBJ2-3; 10 bases match TRBD2. Germline CDR1 and CDR2: SGHTA and FQGTGA. The CDR3 covers 17 residues. The J segment lost 3 bases and the V segment lost 1 base, leaving 7 bases of the junction unmatched. CDR3 nucleotide sequence: TGTGCCAGCAGCTTAAGGCCTAGCGGGAGTGGGACAGATACGCAGTATTTT. It translates to CASSLRPSGSGTDTQYF.

This clone came up once. A much larger clone differs from this one at a single base, so this may be a read error. The sample holds other DNA sequences that translate to the same CDR3. The gene calls are TRBV28 and TRBJ2-7, with 7 bases fitting TRBD1. J gave up 8 bases and V 7 bases, and 11 bases lay outside the gene matches. The CDR3 sequence is 13 residues long. CDR1 MDHEN and CDR2 SYDVKM come from the germline V gene. CDR3 protein: CASIQRDSPKQYF. As DNA, the CDR3 is TGTGCCAGCATCCAGAGGGACAGTCCGAAGCAGTACTTC.

This chain joins TRBV16 and TRBJ1-2; D is undetermined. Germline lookup yields CDR1 KGHSY and CDR2 FQNENV. V shed 5 bases and J shed 7 bases, with 14 bases lying between them. The CDR3 runs to 13 residues. CDR3 protein: CASSKGPGTGYTF. The CDR3 bases are TGTGCCAGCAGCAAAGGACCCGGTACTGGCTACACCTTC.

The chain uses TRBV11-2 and TRBJ2-7, with a tentative D call TRBD1 (6 bases). V lost 0 bases, J lost 9 bases, and 15 bases lay in between. The germline gives CDR1 SGHAT, CDR2 FQNNGV. The CDR3 is made up of 14 amino acids. The CDR3 DNA is TGTGCCAGCAGCTTAGATGACAGGTCCCACGGGCAGTACTTC. This encodes CASSLDDRSHGQYF.

This chain uses TRBV29-1 with TRBJ2-3; 7 nucleotides line up with TRBD2. This CDR3 spans 14 amino acids. V dropped 4 bases and J dropped 9; count of bases not matched to a gene: 13. Germline V gives CDR1 SQVTM, CDR2 ANQGSEA. The CDR3 nucleotides read TGCAGCGTTGCGGCTAGCGGAGCGTCGGACACGCAGTATTTT. It encodes CSVAASGASDTQYF.

The rearrangement joins TRBV5-4 to TRBJ1-1, with D possibly TRBD1 on 6 matching bases. Germline V gene lookup returns CDR1 SGHNT and CDR2 YYREEE (reference sequence). The CDR3 runs 13 residues. V lost 0 bases and J 6 bases, leaving 9 bases between the germline ends. Here the CDR3 DNA reads TGTGCCAGCAGCTTGGCCAGGGGTGCTGAAGCTTTCTTT. Translation: CASSLARGAEAFF.

The chain has TRBV7-2 and TRBJ2-7, with TRBD2 identical over 7 bases. Germline assignment: CDR1 SGHTA and CDR2 FQGNSA. The CDR3 is 15 amino acids. V was clipped by 1 base and J by 2 bases; unmatched bases: 5. The CDR3 reads CASSLGASGAYEQYF. The CDR3 coding sequence is TGTGCCAGCAGCTTAGGGGCTAGCGGAGCCTACGAGCAGTACTTC.

This chain connects TRBV7-3 to TRBJ2-2; D may be TRBD1 (6 bases). The germline CDR1 and CDR2 sequences are SGHTA and FQGTGA. The CDR3 runs to 16 residues. Trimming removed 5 bases at V and 2 bases at J, with 15 bases between. The CDR3 region is CASSLQGPINTGELFF. CDR3 in DNA: TGTGCCAGCAGCCTACAGGGCCCCATAAACACCGGGGAGCTGTTTTTT. Combining the CDR3 with reference TRBV7-3 and TRBJ2-2 gives the whole variable domain GAGVSQTPSNKVTEKGKYVELRCDPISGHTALYWYRQSLGQGPEFLIYFQGTGAADDSGLPNDRFFAVRPEGSVSTLKIQRTERGDSAVYLCASSLQGPINTGELFFGEGSRLTVL.

This clone was counted only a few times. The chain links TRBV19 to TRBJ1-2, with D unclear. CDR1 is LNHDA, CDR2 SQIVND, per germline (reference sequence). Trimming took 3 bases from V and 3 from J, leaving 11 bases between them. The CDR3 length is 14 residues. CDR3 coding DNA: TGTGCCAGTAGTATCGACGGCGCCCACTATGGCTACACCTTC. Residues: CASSIDGAHYGYTF.